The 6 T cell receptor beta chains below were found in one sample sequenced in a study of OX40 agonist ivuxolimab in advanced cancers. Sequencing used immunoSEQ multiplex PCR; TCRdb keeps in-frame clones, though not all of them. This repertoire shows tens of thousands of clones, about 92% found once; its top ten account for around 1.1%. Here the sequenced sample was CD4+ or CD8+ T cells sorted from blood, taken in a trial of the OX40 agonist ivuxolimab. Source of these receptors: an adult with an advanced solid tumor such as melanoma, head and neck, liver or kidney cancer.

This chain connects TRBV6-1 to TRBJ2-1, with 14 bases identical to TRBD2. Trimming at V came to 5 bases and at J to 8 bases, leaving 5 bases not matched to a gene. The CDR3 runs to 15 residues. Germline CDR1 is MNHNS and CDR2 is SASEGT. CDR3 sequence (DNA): TGTGCCAGCAGTCGACTAGCGGGGGGGCAGTATGAGCAGTTCTTC. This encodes CASSRLAGGQYEQFF.

Here the CDR3 DNA reads TGTGCCACATCCGGGACAGTTAACAATCAGCCCCAGCATTTT. Encoded protein: CATSGTVNNQPQHF. The V and J genes are TRBV6-5 and TRBJ1-5, with 7 bases matching TRBD1. Germline V lookup: CDR1 MNHEY, CDR2 SVGAGI. The trim removed 10 bases at V and 3 bases at J, leaving 9 bases unmatched. This CDR3 spans 14 amino acids.

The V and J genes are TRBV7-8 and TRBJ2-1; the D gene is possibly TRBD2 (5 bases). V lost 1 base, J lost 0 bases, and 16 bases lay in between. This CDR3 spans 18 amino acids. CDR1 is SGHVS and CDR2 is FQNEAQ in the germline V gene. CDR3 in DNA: TGTGCCAGCAGCTTAGGAGCGCTAGCCACCATCTCCTACAATGAGCAGTTCTTC. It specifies CASSLGALATISYNEQFF.

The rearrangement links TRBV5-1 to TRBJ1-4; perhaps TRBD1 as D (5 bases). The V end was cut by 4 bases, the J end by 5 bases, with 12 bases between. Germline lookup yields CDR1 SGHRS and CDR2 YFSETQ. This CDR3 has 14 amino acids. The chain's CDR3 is CASSAGVGNEKLFF. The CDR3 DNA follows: TGCGCCAGCAGCGCGGGGGTGGGAAATGAAAAACTGTTTTTT.

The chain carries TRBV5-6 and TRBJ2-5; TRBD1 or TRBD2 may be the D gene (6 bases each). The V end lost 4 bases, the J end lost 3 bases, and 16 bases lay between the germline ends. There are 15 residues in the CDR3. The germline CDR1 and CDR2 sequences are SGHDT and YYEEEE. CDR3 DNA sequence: TGTGCCAGCAGCCCCGGCGGGACATTTAAAGAGACCCAGTACTTC. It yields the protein CASSPGGTFKETQYF.

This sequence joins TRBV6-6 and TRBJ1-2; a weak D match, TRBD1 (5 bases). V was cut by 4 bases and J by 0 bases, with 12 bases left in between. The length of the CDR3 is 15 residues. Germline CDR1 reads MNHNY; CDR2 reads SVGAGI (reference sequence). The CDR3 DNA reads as TGTGCCAGCAGTTCGGGACCCGAGACTAACTATGGCTACACCTTC. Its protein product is CASSSGPETNYGYTF.